This note documents a single T cell receptor (beta chain) sequence. This record comes from a study of T cell responses to AZD1222 COVID-19 vaccine. TCRdb keeps only in-frame clones here, not all; method: immunoSEQ multiplex PCR. Of some 80,000 clones listed, 85% to 95% were seen once; the top ten hold around 4.9%. Per germline, CDR1 SGHDT and CDR2 YYEEEE. V shed 0 bases and J 4 bases; nucleotides not matched to a gene: 3. This CDR3 has 14 residues. Specimen: peripheral blood, collected on day 0 of AZD1222 vaccination. V usage is TRBV5-6 and J usage is TRBJ1-1; 7 nucleotides match TRBD1. The receptor was isolated from an adult in good health. CDR3 amino acids: CASSLVPGGTEAFF. The DNA for the CDR3 is TGTGCCAGCAGCTTGGTGCCAGGGGGCACTGAAGCTTTCTTT.